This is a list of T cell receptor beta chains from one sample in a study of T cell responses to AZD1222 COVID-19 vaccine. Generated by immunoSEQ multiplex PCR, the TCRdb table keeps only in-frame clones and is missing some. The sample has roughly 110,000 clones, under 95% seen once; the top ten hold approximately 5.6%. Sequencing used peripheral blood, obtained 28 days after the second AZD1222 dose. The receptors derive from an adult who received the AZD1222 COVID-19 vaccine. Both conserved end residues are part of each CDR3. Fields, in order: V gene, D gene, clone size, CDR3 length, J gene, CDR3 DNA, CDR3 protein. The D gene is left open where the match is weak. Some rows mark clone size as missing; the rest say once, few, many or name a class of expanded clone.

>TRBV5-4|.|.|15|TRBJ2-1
TGTGCCAGCAGCCCGGATAGATATAGCGCCAATGAGCAGTTCTTC
CASSPDRYSANEQFF
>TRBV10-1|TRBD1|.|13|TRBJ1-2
TGCGCCAGCAGTGCCGACAGGGCGAGCCGCTACACCTTC
CASSADRASRYTF
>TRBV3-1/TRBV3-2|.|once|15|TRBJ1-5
TGTGCCAGCAGCCAAGGCGCATCGGGCAATCAGCCCCAGCATTTT
CASSQGASGNQPQHF
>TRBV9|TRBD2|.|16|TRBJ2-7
TGTGCCAGCAGCGGTCCCGGGACTAGCGACTCCTACGAGCAGTACTTC
CASSGPGTSDSYEQYF
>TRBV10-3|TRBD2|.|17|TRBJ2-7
TGTGCCATCAGTGAGTCAGTTGGGCTAGCGGACTCCTACGAGCAGTACTTC
CAISESVGLADSYEQYF
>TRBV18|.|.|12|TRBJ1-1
TGTGCCAGCTCACCAGCAAACACTGAAGCTTTCTTT
CASSPANTEAFF
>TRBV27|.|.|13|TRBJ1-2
TGTGCCAGCAGTTTAAGCAGGGCATATGGCTACACCTTC
CASSLSRAYGYTF
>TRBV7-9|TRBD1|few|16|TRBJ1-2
TGTGCCAGCAGCTTAGGCGGCACAGGGGTTTACTATGGCTACACCTTC
CASSLGGTGVYYGYTF
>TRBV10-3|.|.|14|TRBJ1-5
TGTGCCATCAGTGCCGGGCAGGGTGGACAGCCCCAGCATTTT
CAISAGQGGQPQHF
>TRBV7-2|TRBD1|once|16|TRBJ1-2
TGTGCCAGCAGGTCCCTCGCCGGGACAGGTGTTTATGGCTACACCTTC
CASRSLAGTGVYGYTF
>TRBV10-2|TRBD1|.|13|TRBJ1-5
TGCGCCAGCAGAGGGGGCGGCAATCAGCCCCAGCATTTT
CASRGGGNQPQHF
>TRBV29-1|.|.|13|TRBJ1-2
TGCAGCGTTTATAGGGACGGCGGGGGAGGCTACACCTTC
CSVYRDGGGGYTF
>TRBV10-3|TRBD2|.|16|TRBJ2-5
TGTGCCATCAGTGAGGGAGCTAGCGGGAACCAAGAGACCCAGTACTTC
CAISEGASGNQETQYF
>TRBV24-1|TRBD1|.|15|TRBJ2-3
TGTGCCACCCAGTCTTGGACAGGGGTTACAGATACGCAGTATTTT
CATQSWTGVTDTQYF
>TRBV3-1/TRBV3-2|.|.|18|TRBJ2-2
TGTGCCAGCAGCCCAGGTCCCCCGAATCAGGTCGTCACCGGGGAGCTGTTTTTT
CASSPGPPNQVVTGELFF
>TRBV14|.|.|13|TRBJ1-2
TGTGCCAGCAGCCAAGGACGGAATAGTGGCTACACCTTC
CASSQGRNSGYTF
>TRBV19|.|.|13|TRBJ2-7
TGTGCCAGTAGTATATCGGGAGCTTACGAGCAGTACTTC
CASSISGAYEQYF
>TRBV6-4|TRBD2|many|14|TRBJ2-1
TGTGCCAGCAGTGGGACTAGCGGGAGCAATGAGCAGTTCTTC
CASSGTSGSNEQFF
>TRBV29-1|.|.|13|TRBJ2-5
TGCAGCGTGGACAGCCCCGTGGGGGAGACCCAGTACTTC
CSVDSPVGETQYF
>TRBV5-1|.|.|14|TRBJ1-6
TGCGCCAGCAGCTTGGTAGCGGGAAGTTTACCCCTCCACTTT
CASSLVAGSLPLHF
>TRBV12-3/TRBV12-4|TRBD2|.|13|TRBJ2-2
TGTGCCAGCACCAAACGGGGGGCCGGGGAGCTGTTTTTT
CASTKRGAGELFF
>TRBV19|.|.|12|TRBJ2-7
TGTGCCAGTAGTATAGGGAGCCGGGAGCAGTACTTC
CASSIGSREQYF
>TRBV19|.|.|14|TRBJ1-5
TGTGCCAGTAGTACGCCCTACGGCAATCAGCCCCAGCATTTT
CASSTPYGNQPQHF
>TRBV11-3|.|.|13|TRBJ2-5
TGTGCCAGCAGCTTAGGGAGTCAAGAGACCCAGTACTTC
CASSLGSQETQYF
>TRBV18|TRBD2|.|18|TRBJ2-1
TGTGCCAGCTCACCACAGGCGAGCGGGGGGGCAAGCTACAATGAGCAGTTCTTC
CASSPQASGGASYNEQFF
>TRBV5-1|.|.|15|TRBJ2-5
TGCGCCAGCAAAGACTCCGGGACACCAAAAGAGACCCAGTACTTC
CASKDSGTPKETQYF
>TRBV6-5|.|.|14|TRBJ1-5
TGTGCCAGCAGTTCGGCAGGGGCAGAACAGCCCCAGCATTTT
CASSSAGAEQPQHF
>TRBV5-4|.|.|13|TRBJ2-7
TGTGCCAGCAGCTTGGCCAGTGGGCTAGAGCAGTACTTC
CASSLASGLEQYF
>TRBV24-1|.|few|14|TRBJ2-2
TGTGCCACCAGTGAGACAACTCACACCGGGGAGCTGTTTTTT
CATSETTHTGELFF
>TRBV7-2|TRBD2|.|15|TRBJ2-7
TGTGCCAGCAGCTTCGGACTAGCGGGAGTTTTCGAGCAGTACTTC
CASSFGLAGVFEQYF
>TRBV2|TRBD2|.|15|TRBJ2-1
TGTGCCAGCGAATCCGGGACTAGCGGGAACAATGAGCAGTTCTTC
CASESGTSGNNEQFF
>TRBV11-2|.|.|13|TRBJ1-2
TGTGCCAGCAGCCGCGACAGCCACTATGGCTACACCTTC
CASSRDSHYGYTF
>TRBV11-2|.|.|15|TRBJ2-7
TGTGCCAGCAGCTCCCCGCGGATGGGGAGCGACGAGCAGTACTTC
CASSSPRMGSDEQYF
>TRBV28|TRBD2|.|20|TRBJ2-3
TGTGCCAGCAGTTTACCGGCGGGACTAGGGGATCAGTCTAGCACAGATACGCAGTATTTT
CASSLPAGLGDQSSTDTQYF
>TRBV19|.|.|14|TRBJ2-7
TGTGCCAGTAGTATAGCGGAGGGATGGCACGAGCAGTACTTC
CASSIAEGWHEQYF
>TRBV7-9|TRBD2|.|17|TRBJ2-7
TGTGCCAGCAGCTTAGGCGGACTAGCGGGGTTCTCCTACGAGCAGTACTTC
CASSLGGLAGFSYEQYF
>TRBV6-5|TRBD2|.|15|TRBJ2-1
TGTGCCAGCAGCGGAGCCGGGACTATTTACAATGAGCAGTTCTTC
CASSGAGTIYNEQFF
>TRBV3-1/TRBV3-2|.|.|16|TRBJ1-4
TGTGCCAGCAGCCGCAGGTTTGCAGGGGTGGTGGAAAAACTGTTTTTT
CASSRRFAGVVEKLFF
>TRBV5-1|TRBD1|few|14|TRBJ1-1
TGCGCCAGCAGCCAGGGACAGTGGAACACTGAAGCTTTCTTT
CASSQGQWNTEAFF
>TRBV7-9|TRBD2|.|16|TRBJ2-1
TGTGCCAGCAGCCCACCCGGGCTAGCGGTGGAGGCGGGGCAGTTCTTC
CASSPPGLAVEAGQFF
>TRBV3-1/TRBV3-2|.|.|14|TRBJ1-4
TGTGCCAGCAGGTTCAGCTCAACTAATGAAAAACTGTTTTTT
CASRFSSTNEKLFF
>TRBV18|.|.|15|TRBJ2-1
TGTGCCAGCTCACCAAGGGACCCGGGGACCAATGAGCAGTTCTTC
CASSPRDPGTNEQFF
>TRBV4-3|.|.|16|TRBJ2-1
TGCGCCAGCAGCCCCAGAACGAGGGCCACCTACAATGAGCAGTTCTTC
CASSPRTRATYNEQFF
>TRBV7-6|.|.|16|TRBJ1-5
TGTGCCAGCAGCCCAGACAGAGACTATAGCAATCAGCCCCAGCATTTT
CASSPDRDYSNQPQHF
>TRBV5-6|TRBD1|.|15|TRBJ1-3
TGTGCCAGCAGCCGCACAGGGGGCCCTGGAAACACCATATATTTT
CASSRTGGPGNTIYF
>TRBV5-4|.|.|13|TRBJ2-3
TGTGCCAGCAGCTTGGCCGTCACAGATACGCAGTATTTT
CASSLAVTDTQYF
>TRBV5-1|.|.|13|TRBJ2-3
TGCGCCAGCAGCCCGGGACTCCCAGATACGCAGTATTTT
CASSPGLPDTQYF
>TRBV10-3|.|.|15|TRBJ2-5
TGTGCCATCAGTGAGTCACTTTGGACCGAGGAGACCCAGTACTTC
CAISESLWTEETQYF
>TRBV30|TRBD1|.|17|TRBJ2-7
TGTGCCTGGGGCGGGGGACAGGGTTATTTTAGTTCCTACGAGCAGTACTTC
CAWGGGQGYFSSYEQYF
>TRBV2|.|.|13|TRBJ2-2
TGTGCCCGTAACCAGCGGGACACCGGGGAGCTGTTTTTT
CARNQRDTGELFF
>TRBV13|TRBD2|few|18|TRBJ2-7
TGTGCCAGCAGCTCCCCGGGACTAGCGGGAGAGGTTCCCTACGAGCAGTACTTC
CASSSPGLAGEVPYEQYF
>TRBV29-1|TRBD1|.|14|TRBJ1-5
TGCAGCGTTGGGGGACAGGGTAGCAATCAGCCCCAGCATTTT
CSVGGQGSNQPQHF
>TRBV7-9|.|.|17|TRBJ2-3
TGTGCCAGCAGCTTAAAGGCGGGAAAGAAGGGGACAGATACGCAGTATTTT
CASSLKAGKKGTDTQYF
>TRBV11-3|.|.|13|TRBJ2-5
TGTGCCAGCAGCAGACTCGGACAAGAGACCCAGTACTTC
CASSRLGQETQYF